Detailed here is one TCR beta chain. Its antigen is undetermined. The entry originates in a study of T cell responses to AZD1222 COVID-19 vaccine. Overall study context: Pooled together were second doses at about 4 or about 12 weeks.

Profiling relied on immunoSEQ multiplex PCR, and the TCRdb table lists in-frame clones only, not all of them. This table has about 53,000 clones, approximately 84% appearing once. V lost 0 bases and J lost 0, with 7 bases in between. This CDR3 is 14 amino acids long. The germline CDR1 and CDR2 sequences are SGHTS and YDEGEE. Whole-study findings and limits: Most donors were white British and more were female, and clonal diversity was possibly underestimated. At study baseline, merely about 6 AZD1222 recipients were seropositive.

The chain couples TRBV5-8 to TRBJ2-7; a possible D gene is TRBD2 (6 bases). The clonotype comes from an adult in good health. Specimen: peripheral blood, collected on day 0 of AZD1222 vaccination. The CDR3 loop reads CASSLDGSSYEQYF. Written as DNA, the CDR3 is TGTGCCAGCAGCTTGGACGGGAGCTCCTACGAGCAGTACTTC.